The source of this TCR beta chain is a study of shared clonotypes between healthy human individuals. Sequencing was performed with immunoSEQ multiplex PCR; in TCRdb, only in-frame clones are kept and a portion is missing. The table lists about 980,000 clones, more than 75% of them singletons. Whole-study findings and limits: In having few donors, the study represented limited genetic and exposure-history diversity. Memory subsets generally showed smaller estimated richness than naive subsets did.

This CDR3 comprises 15 residues. Germline values: CDR1 SQVTM, CDR2 ANQGSEA. Trimming removed 2 bases at V and 2 bases at J, with 13 bases between. A remark on this clone: Its antigen is undetermined.

The donors, healthy adults who were HIV-negative, had experienced no recent acute infections or vaccinations. This rearrangement joins TRBV29-1 to TRBJ2-1, with D perhaps TRBD2 (6 bases). This receptor was obtained from a man younger than 30 in good health. The sequenced sample was memory CD4+ T cells sorted from blood. As to subset: CD45RA-negative fraction. The chain's CDR3 is CSVEKASDTYNEQFF. CDR3 coding DNA: TGCAGCGTTGAAAAAGCTAGCGATACCTACAATGAGCAGTTCTTC.